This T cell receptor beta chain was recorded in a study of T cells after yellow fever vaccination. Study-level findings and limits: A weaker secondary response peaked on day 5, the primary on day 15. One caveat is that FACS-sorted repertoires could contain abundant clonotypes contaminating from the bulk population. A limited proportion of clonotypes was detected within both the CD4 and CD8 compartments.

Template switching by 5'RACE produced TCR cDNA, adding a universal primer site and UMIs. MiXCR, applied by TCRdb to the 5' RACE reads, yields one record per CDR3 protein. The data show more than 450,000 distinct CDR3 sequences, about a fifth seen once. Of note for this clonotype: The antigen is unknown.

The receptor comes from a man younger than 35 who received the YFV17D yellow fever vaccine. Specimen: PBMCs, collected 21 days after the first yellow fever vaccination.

This CDR3 reads CASSGTTTNEQFF. CDR3 sequence (DNA): TGCGCCAGCAGCGGAACTACCACCAATGAGCAGTTCTTC. The rearrangement uses TRBV5-1 and TRBJ2-1; D not certain. CDR3 length: 13 residues. The V end lost 4 bases, the J end lost 6 bases, and 11 bases lay between the germline ends. The germline gives CDR1 SGHRS, CDR2 YFSETQ.